These 32 T cell receptor beta chains share one sample of origin, sequenced in a study of lymphopenia after photon versus proton radiotherapy. Method: immunoSEQ multiplex PCR; TCRdb's copy keeps in-frame clones and lacks some. Among some 33,000 clones listed, about 90% were seen once. This material consisted of peripheral blood, taken from a patient treated with photon-based radiotherapy. The receptors here all came from a woman between 45 and 65 years old with pancreatic cancer.

V is TRBV29-1 and J is TRBJ1-4; D is unclear. From germline, CDR1 is SQVTM and CDR2 ANQGSEA. V was clipped by 4 bases and J by 7 bases, with 10 bases between them. This CDR3 spans 12 amino acids. The CDR3 bases are TGCAGCGTTGGCGAGGGCGGTGAAAAACTGTTTTTT. It translates to CSVGEGGEKLFF. Together with reference TRBV29-1 and TRBJ1-4, the CDR3 gives the full variable domain: SAVISQKPSRDICQRGTSLTIQCQVDSQVTMMFWYRQQPGQSLTLIATANQGSEATYESGFVIDKFPISRPNLTFSTLTVSNMSPEDSSIYLCSVGEGGEKLFFGSGTQLSVL.

This clone appeared a single time. This chain links TRBV27 with TRBJ2-3; the match to TRBD1 covers 12 bases. The trim removed 5 bases at V and 1 base at J, leaving 13 bases unmatched. Germline-derived CDR1 and CDR2 are MNHEY and SMNVEV (reference sequence). The CDR3 is made up of 19 amino acids. The CDR3 loop is CASSRIGDRGPGGTDTQYF. The CDR3 nucleotides are TGTGCCAGCAGTCGAATCGGGGACAGGGGGCCAGGAGGCACAGATACGCAGTATTTT.

The chain employs TRBV5-1 and TRBJ2-7; D not certain. V was clipped by 4 bases and J by 2 bases, with 13 bases between them. In germline, CDR1 is SGHRS, CDR2 YFSETQ. The CDR3 runs to 14 residues. The CDR3 nucleotides are TGCGCCAGCAGCGGATCGGGCCTGACCTACGAGCAGTACTTC. Amino acids: CASSGSGLTYEQYF.

This clone came up once. Distinct nucleotide sequences in the sample also encode this CDR3. CDR3 sequence reads: CASSLDWTETQYF. CDR3 nucleotides: TGTGCCAGTAGTCTGGACTGGACGGAGACCCAGTACTTC. The V and J genes are TRBV19 and TRBJ2-5; D may be TRBD2 (5 bases). Germline loops: CDR1 LNHDA, CDR2 SQIVND (reference sequence). The length of the CDR3 is 13 residues. Trimming stripped 5 bases from V and 5 bases from J, with 12 bases between.

Here the CDR3 reads CATRDLAFSGANVLTF. In DNA form, the CDR3 reads TGTGCCACCAGGGACTTGGCCTTCTCTGGGGCCAACGTCCTGACTTTC. The chain employs TRBV27 and TRBJ2-6; a weak D match, TRBD2 (6 bases). Germline-derived CDR1 and CDR2 are MNHEY and SMNVEV (reference sequence). This CDR3 region has 16 residues. The V gene lost 10 bases and the J gene lost 0 bases, with 16 bases spanning the gap.

The V call is TRBV11-2, the J call TRBJ2-7; D not certain. Germline V CDR1 and CDR2: SGHAT, FQNNGV. Trimming left V 4 bases short and J 4 bases short, with 11 bases between. CDR3 length equals 13 residues. CDR3 DNA: TGTGCCAGCAGCTCCTCGGACGGGTACGAGCAGTACTTC. Protein: CASSSSDGYEQYF. Complete variable domain (other parts from reference TRBV11-2 and TRBJ2-7): EAGVAQSPRYKIIEKRQSVAFWCNPISGHATLYWYQQILGQGPKLLIQFQNNGVVDDSQLPKDRFSAERLKGVDSTLKIQPAKLEDSAVYLCASSSSDGYEQYFGPGTRLTVT.

The J gene is TRBJ1-3, the V gene TRBV4-2; D gene unclear. This CDR3 is built from 15 residues. Trimming pared 0 bases from V and 8 bases from J, leaving 14 bases between. The germline V gene encodes CDR1 LGHNA and CDR2 YNFKEQ. The CDR3 nucleotides read TGTGCCAGCAGCCAAGAAGGTAGCCTTATGGACACCATATATTTT. Translating gives CASSQEGSLMDTIYF.

The V call is TRBV6-5, the J call TRBJ2-7; tentative D call: TRBD1 (5 bases). V was shortened by 6 bases and J by 1 base, with 10 bases between the two germline ends. Germline V gene sequence: CDR1 MNHEY, CDR2 SVGAGI. The CDR3 is 13 amino acids. In DNA, the CDR3 is TGTGCCAGCAGCGAGACAGAGTCCTACGAGCAGTACTTC. Residues: CASSETESYEQYF.

The V gene is TRBV5-4, the J gene TRBJ2-1; the match to TRBD2 covers 9 bases. Losses at the gene ends were 4 bases for V and 0 bases for J; bases not matched to a gene: 5. CDR1 and CDR2 (germline): SGHNT, YYREEE (reference sequence). This CDR3 comprises 16 residues. The CDR3: CASSKTSGGSYNEQFF. Written as DNA, the CDR3 is TGTGCCAGCAGCAAGACTAGCGGAGGCTCCTACAATGAGCAGTTCTTC. Full variable domain (outside the CDR3, taken from reference TRBV5-4 and TRBJ2-1): ETGVTQSPTHLIKTRGQQVTLRCSSQSGHNTVSWYQQALGQGPQFIFQYYREEENGRGNFPPRFSGLQFPNYSSELNVNALELDDSALYLCASSKTSGGSYNEQFFGPGTRLTVL.

The chain is built from TRBV28 and TRBJ2-3, with 11 bases fitting TRBD1. Per the germline V gene, CDR1 is MDHEN and CDR2 is SYDVKM. The CDR3 sequence is 15 residues long. After removal of 6 bases from V and 6 bases from J, the junction contained 8 bases not matched to a gene. CDR3 bases: TGTGCCAGCAGGCCCTGGACAGGGGGCGAGGATACGCAGTATTTT. Its translation: CASRPWTGGEDTQYF.

The rearrangement links TRBV14 to TRBJ1-1; no firm D call. Germline V gene data show CDR1 as SGHDN and CDR2 as FVKESK. Trimming stripped 1 base from V and 4 bases from J, with 16 bases between. The CDR3 is 16 amino acids. The CDR3 protein is CASSQVPGGRGTEAFF. The CDR3 coding sequence is TGTGCCAGCAGCCAAGTCCCGGGCGGCCGGGGCACTGAAGCTTTCTTT.

The gene calls are TRBV9 and TRBJ2-7; possible D gene TRBD1, 6 bases. The germline V gene has CDR1 SGDLS and CDR2 YYNGEE. This CDR3 has 15 amino acids. Trimming cost V 2 bases and J 2 bases, with 14 bases left between them. CDR3 sequence: CASSVQGTFTYEQYF. DNA for the CDR3: TGTGCCAGCAGCGTGCAGGGGACATTCACCTACGAGCAGTACTTC. The whole variable domain, remainder taken from reference TRBV9 and TRBJ2-7, is DSGVTQTPKHLITATGQRVTLRCSPRSGDLSVYWYQQSLDQGLQFLIQYYNGEERAKGNILERFSAQQFPDLHSELNLSSLELGDSALYFCASSVQGTFTYEQYFGPGTRLTVT.

The chain couples TRBV11-2 to TRBJ2-2; D call uncertain. The germline CDR1 and CDR2 sequences are SGHAT and FQNNGV. The CDR3 loop spans 15 amino acids. V dropped 0 bases and J dropped 1 base, with 6 bases sitting between them. CDR3 sequence: CASSLEARNTGELFF. The CDR3 DNA is TGTGCCAGCAGCTTAGAGGCAAGGAACACCGGGGAGCTGTTTTTT.

The CDR3 spells CASSFIKGSGELFF. The DNA for the CDR3 is TGTGCCAGCAGCTTTATTAAGGGATCCGGGGAGCTGTTTTTT. The V gene is TRBV11-2, the J gene TRBJ2-2; D is uncertain. Between the trimmed V and J ends, which lost 3 bases and 6 bases, there was a span of 11 bases. The length of the CDR3 is 14 residues. CDR1 and CDR2 from the germline V gene are SGHAT and FQNNGV. Combining the CDR3 with reference TRBV11-2 and TRBJ2-2 gives the whole variable domain EAGVAQSPRYKIIEKRQSVAFWCNPISGHATLYWYQQILGQGPKLLIQFQNNGVVDDSQLPKDRFSAERLKGVDSTLKIQPAKLEDSAVYLCASSFIKGSGELFFGEGSRLTVL.

This rearrangement joins TRBV5-1 to TRBJ2-7; 8 nucleotides align to TRBD2. The CDR3 length is 15 residues. V gave up 4 bases and J gave up 2 bases; unmatched junction bases: 8. The germline V gene encodes CDR1 SGHRS and CDR2 YFSETQ. CDR3 coding DNA: TGCGCCAGCAGCCACAGCGCGGGAGGCGCCTACGAGCAGTACTTC. This translates into CASSHSAGGAYEQYF. Supplemented by reference TRBV5-1 and TRBJ2-7, the full variable domain reads KAGVTQTPRYLIKTRGQQVTLSCSPISGHRSVSWYQQTPGQGLQFLFEYFSETQRNKGNFPGRFSGRQFSNSRSEMNVSTLELGDSALYLCASSHSAGGAYEQYFGPGTRLTVT.

V gene TRBV2 combines with J gene TRBJ1-2, with D possibly TRBD1 on 6 matching bases. There are 16 residues in the CDR3. Trimming pared 3 bases from V and 2 bases from J, leaving 16 bases between. Germline V gene data show CDR1 as SNHLY and CDR2 as FYNNEI. In DNA, the CDR3 is TGTGCCAGCAGTGAGAGGGGGGATAGGGCCAACTATGGCTACACCTTC. Translating gives CASSERGDRANYGYTF.

The chain links TRBV4-1 to TRBJ2-1, with 8 bases identical to TRBD2. Trimming at V came to 1 base and at J to 5 bases, leaving 7 bases not matched to a gene. Germline assignment: CDR1 MGHRA and CDR2 YSYEKL. This CDR3 spans 16 amino acids. CDR3 region: CASSQVFGRAHNEQFF. The DNA of the CDR3 is TGCGCCAGCAGCCAAGTGTTCGGGAGGGCCCACAATGAGCAGTTCTTC.

This sequence joins TRBV5-4 and TRBJ2-5, with D uncertain. V was shortened by 4 bases and J by 2 bases, with 9 bases between the two germline ends. The CDR3 contains 13 residues. Germline loops: CDR1 SGHNT, CDR2 YYREEE (reference sequence). CDR3 in amino acids: CASSLSDQETQYF. The CDR3 DNA sequence: TGTGCCAGCAGCCTCAGTGATCAAGAGACCCAGTACTTC.

The chain is built from TRBV6-4 and TRBJ2-1, with 10 bases matching TRBD2. CDR1 MRHNA and CDR2 SNTAGT come from the germline V gene. CDR3 size: 15 residues. The V segment lost 5 bases and the J segment 6 bases; nucleotides outside the gene matches: 7. Here the CDR3 reads CASSRAGGHGNEQFF. In nucleotides, the CDR3 is TGTGCCAGCAGTAGAGCGGGAGGGCATGGCAATGAGCAGTTCTTC.

The rearrangement links TRBV9 to TRBJ2-7, with 7 positions matching TRBD1. V gave up 0 bases and J gave up 1 base; unmatched junction bases: 4. Germline lookup yields CDR1 SGDLS and CDR2 YYNGEE. The CDR3 loop spans 15 amino acids. The CDR3: CASSVDRGPSYEQYF. DNA of the CDR3: TGTGCCAGCAGCGTAGACAGGGGCCCGTCCTACGAGCAGTACTTC.

The chain uses TRBV5-1 and TRBJ2-2; D remains ambiguous. V was clipped by 4 bases and J by 6 bases, with 7 bases between them. The CDR3 length is 12 residues. The germline V gene encodes CDR1 SGHRS and CDR2 YFSETQ. This CDR3 is CASSPKPGELFF. CDR3 DNA: TGCGCCAGCAGCCCCAAGCCCGGGGAGCTGTTTTTT. The full variable domain, rest sourced from reference TRBV5-1 and TRBJ2-2, is KAGVTQTPRYLIKTRGQQVTLSCSPISGHRSVSWYQQTPGQGLQFLFEYFSETQRNKGNFPGRFSGRQFSNSRSEMNVSTLELGDSALYLCASSPKPGELFFGEGSRLTVL.

The CDR3 nucleotides are TGTGCCAGCAGCGAACCCACAGATACGCAGTATTTT. It is translated as CASSEPTDTQYF. The V and J genes are TRBV27 and TRBJ2-3, with unresolved D. The CDR3 contains 12 residues. Between the trimmed V and J ends, which lost 6 bases and 2 bases, there was a span of 6 bases. The germline V gene has CDR1 MNHEY and CDR2 SMNVEV (reference sequence).

The CDR3 nucleotides are TGTGCCAGCGGAGAAGACAGGCAAGAGACCCAGTACTTC. This codes for CASGEDRQETQYF. The rearrangement links TRBV9 to TRBJ2-5, with D tentatively TRBD1 (6 bases). Trimming cost V 7 bases and J 2 bases, with 12 bases left between them. CDR1 SGDLS and CDR2 YYNGEE come from the germline V gene. The CDR3 length is 13 residues.

The V and J genes are TRBV9 and TRBJ1-6, with 7 nucleotides matching TRBD1. The CDR3 consists of 15 residues. V lost 4 bases, J lost 7 bases, and 8 bases stayed unmatched. Germline lookup yields CDR1 SGDLS and CDR2 YYNGEE. The DNA of the CDR3 is TGTGCCAGCAGCCCCCTGTCGGGACAGAATTCACCCCTCCACTTT. Protein: CASSPLSGQNSPLHF.

The gene calls are TRBV7-9 and TRBJ2-2, with TRBD1 matching 9 bases. Germline CDR1 is SEHNR and CDR2 is FQNEAQ (reference sequence). CDR3 size: 15 residues. Germline trimming cut 5 bases from V and 7 bases from J; bases unmatched to any gene: 8. This chain's CDR3 is CASSPGTGRSGELFF. The CDR3 region has the DNA TGTGCCAGCAGCCCCGGGACAGGGAGGAGCGGGGAGCTGTTTTTT.

This clone has more than one count but fewer than ten. The J gene is TRBJ2-5, the V gene TRBV5-6; 12 bases are shared with TRBD2. V lost 5 bases to trimming and J lost 2 bases; unmatched junction nucleotides: 1. The CDR3 extends over 14 amino acids. Germline V CDR1 and CDR2: SGHDT, YYEEEE. The CDR3 sequence: CASSGLAGQETQYF. CDR3 DNA sequence: TGTGCCAGCAGTGGACTAGCGGGACAAGAGACCCAGTACTTC.

This clone was seen a single time. CDR3 loop: CASTPSASGNTIYF. The CDR3 region has the DNA TGTGCCAGCACCCCATCGGCCTCTGGAAACACCATATATTTT. The rearrangement joins TRBV7-9 to TRBJ1-3; D gene unclear. The length of the CDR3 is 14 residues. The germline gives CDR1 SEHNR, CDR2 FQNEAQ (reference sequence). Trimming left V 7 bases short and J 0 bases short, with 10 bases between.

The chain has TRBV5-1 and TRBJ2-2; maybe TRBD1 (6 bases). Trimming left V 4 bases short and J 1 base short, with 11 bases between. Germline V lookup: CDR1 SGHRS, CDR2 YFSETQ. The CDR3 has 15 residues. Written as DNA, the CDR3 is TGCGCCAGCAGCCCTGGACAGCGGAACACCGGGGAGCTGTTTTTT. Protein sequence: CASSPGQRNTGELFF. Full variable domain (rest looked up from reference TRBV5-1 and TRBJ2-2): KAGVTQTPRYLIKTRGQQVTLSCSPISGHRSVSWYQQTPGQGLQFLFEYFSETQRNKGNFPGRFSGRQFSNSRSEMNVSTLELGDSALYLCASSPGQRNTGELFFGEGSRLTVL.

Only a few counts were recorded for this clone. V and J are TRBV6-5 and TRBJ1-5, with D maybe TRBD1 (6 bases). The CDR3 consists of 12 residues. V was cut by 5 bases and J by 6 bases, with 8 bases left in between. Germline CDR1 is MNHEY and CDR2 is SVGAGI. The CDR3 sequence: CASSAQGQPQHF. CDR3 bases: TGTGCCAGCAGTGCACAGGGTCAGCCCCAGCATTTT.

This chain uses TRBV27 with TRBJ2-5, with 7 bases that match TRBD2. The germline gives CDR1 MNHEY, CDR2 SMNVEV (reference sequence). CDR3 length: 14 amino acids. V lost 3 bases to trimming and J lost 4 bases; unmatched junction nucleotides: 5. This CDR3 is CASSLAGEVETQYF. As DNA, the CDR3 is TGTGCCAGCAGTTTGGCGGGAGAGGTAGAGACCCAGTACTTC.

The chain links TRBV14 to TRBJ2-3; D is ambiguous. Germline V gene data show CDR1 as SGHDN and CDR2 as FVKESK. The CDR3 spans 15 residues. Between the trimmed V and J ends, which lost 1 base and 4 bases, there was a span of 12 bases. The chain's CDR3 is CASSQVRMRADTQYF. The CDR3 region has the DNA TGTGCCAGCAGCCAAGTACGGATGCGCGCAGATACGCAGTATTTT.

The chain couples TRBV11-2 to TRBJ1-4, with D possibly matching TRBD1 (5 bases). Germline values: CDR1 SGHAT, CDR2 FQNNGV. The CDR3 has 16 residues. Trimming removed 0 bases from V and 2 bases from J, with 10 bases in between. CDR3 DNA: TGTGCCAGCAGCTTAGACAGGGAATCGACTAATGAAAAACTGTTTTTT. Its protein product is CASSLDRESTNEKLFF.